Below, one TCR beta chain is given with its context. Its antigen remains unidentified. A junction end diverges from the germline sequence, so it may reflect a read error. Germline V gene data show CDR1 as SGHTA and CDR2 as FQGNSA. The CDR3 loop spans 13 amino acids. The data were taken from a study of cytomegalovirus exposure and HLA in healthy donors. Study background: In an earlier analysis, around 100 million unique TCR beta sequences were found from 200 million or so T cells. Most donors, 70% to 85% of 398 genotyped, fell in the Caucasian-associated ancestry cluster. The study, taken as a whole, reports: Later, TCR association rates were found to vary by HLA locus, highest for DRB1 and lowest for HLA-C. Researchers reported in a later analysis that common viral pathogens appeared linked to several top clusters.

Primers for the PCR totalled 60 Vbeta and 13 Jbeta. The assay was immunoSEQ multiplex PCR, and TCRdb's table has in-frame clones only and misses some. The sample yields some 170,000 clones, about four fifths seen once. Sequencing was done on a sample of PBMCs. This sequence originates from a woman aged 18 to 35 in good health and CMV-seropositive. This chain connects TRBV7-2 to TRBJ1-2; 11 bases align to TRBD1. CDR3 DNA sequence: TGTGCCAGCAGCGTCAGCGGGACAGGGGGTCCGAGATTC. Residues: CASSVSGTGGPRF.